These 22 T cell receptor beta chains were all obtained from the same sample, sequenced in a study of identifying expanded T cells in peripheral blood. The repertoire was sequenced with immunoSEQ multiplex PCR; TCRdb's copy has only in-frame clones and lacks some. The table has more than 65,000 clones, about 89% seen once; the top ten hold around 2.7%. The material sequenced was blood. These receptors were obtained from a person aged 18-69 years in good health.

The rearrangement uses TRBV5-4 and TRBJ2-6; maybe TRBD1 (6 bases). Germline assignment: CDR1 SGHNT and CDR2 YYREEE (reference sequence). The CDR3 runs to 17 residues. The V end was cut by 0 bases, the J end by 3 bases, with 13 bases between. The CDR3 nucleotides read TGTGCCAGCAGCTTGGACAGGGAGACTCGTGGGGCCAACGTCCTGACTTTC. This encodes CASSLDRETRGANVLTF.

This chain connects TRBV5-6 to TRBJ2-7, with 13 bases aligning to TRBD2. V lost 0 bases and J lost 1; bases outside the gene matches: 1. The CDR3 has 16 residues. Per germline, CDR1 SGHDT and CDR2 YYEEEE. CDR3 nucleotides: TGTGCCAGCAGCTTGGAACTAGCGGGAGGGTCCTACGAGCAGTACTTC. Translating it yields CASSLELAGGSYEQYF.

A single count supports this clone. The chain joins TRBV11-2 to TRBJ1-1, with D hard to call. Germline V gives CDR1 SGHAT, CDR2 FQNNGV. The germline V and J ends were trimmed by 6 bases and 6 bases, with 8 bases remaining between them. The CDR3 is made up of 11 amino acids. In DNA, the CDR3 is TGTGCCAGCAGTGCCATGGCTGAAGCTTTCTTT. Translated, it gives CASSAMAEAFF.

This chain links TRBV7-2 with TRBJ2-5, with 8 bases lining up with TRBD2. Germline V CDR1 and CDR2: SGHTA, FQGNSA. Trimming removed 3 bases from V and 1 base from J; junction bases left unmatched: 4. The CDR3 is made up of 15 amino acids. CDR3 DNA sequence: TGTGCCAGCAGCTTGAGTAGCGGGGCCCAAGAGACCCAGTACTTC. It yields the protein CASSLSSGAQETQYF.

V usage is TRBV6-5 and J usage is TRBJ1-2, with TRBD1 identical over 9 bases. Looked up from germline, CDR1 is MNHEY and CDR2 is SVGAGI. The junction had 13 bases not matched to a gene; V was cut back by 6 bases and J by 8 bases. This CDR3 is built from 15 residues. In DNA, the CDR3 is TGTGCCAGCAGGTTACAGGGGGCGGCTTCGCGGGGCTACACCTTC. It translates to CASRLQGAASRGYTF.

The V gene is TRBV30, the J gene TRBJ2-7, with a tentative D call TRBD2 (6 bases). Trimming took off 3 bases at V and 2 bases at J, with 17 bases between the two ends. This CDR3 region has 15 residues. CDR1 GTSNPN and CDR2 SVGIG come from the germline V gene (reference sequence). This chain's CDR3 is CAWRGDLSGAYEQYF. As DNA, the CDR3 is TGTGCCTGGAGGGGGGACCTATCGGGGGCCTACGAGCAGTACTTC.

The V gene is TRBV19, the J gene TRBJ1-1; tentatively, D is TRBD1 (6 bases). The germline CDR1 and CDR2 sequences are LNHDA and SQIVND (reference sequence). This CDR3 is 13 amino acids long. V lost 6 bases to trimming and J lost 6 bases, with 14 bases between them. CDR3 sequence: CASRRGGSPEAFF. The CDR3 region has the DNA TGTGCCAGTAGAAGGGGGGGGAGCCCTGAAGCTTTCTTT.

The CDR3 reads CASSPTGVSNQPQHF. The CDR3 DNA follows: TGTGCCAGCAGCCCGACAGGGGTTAGCAATCAGCCCCAGCATTTT. The chain joins TRBV28 to TRBJ1-5; 8 bases are a match to TRBD1. The germline CDR1 and CDR2 sequences are MDHEN and SYDVKM. This CDR3 is built from 15 residues. V gave up 6 bases and J gave up 0 bases; unmatched junction bases: 4.

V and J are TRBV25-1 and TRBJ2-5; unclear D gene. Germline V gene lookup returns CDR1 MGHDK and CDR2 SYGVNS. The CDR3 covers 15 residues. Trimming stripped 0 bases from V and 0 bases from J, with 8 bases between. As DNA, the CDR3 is TGTGCCAGCAGTGAATATTCCCGGAACCAAGAGACCCAGTACTTC. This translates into CASSEYSRNQETQYF.

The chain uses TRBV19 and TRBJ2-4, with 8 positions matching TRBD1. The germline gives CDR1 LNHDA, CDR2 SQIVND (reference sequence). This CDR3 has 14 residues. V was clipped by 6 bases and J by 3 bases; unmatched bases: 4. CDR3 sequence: CASRRDRGKNIQYF. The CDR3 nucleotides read TGTGCCAGTAGGCGAGACAGGGGCAAAAACATTCAGTACTTC. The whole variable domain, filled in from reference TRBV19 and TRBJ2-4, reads DGGITQSPKYLFRKEGQNVTLSCEQNLNHDAMYWYRQDPGQGLRLIYYSQIVNDFQKGDIAEGYSVSREKKESFPLTVTSAQKNPTAFYLCASRRDRGKNIQYFGAGTRLSVL.

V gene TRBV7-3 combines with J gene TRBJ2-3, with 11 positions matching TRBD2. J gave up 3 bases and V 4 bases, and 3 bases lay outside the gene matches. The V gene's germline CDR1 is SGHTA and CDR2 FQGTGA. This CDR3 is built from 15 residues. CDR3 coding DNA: TGTGCCAGCAGCTCGACTAGCGGGGAGACAGATACGCAGTATTTT. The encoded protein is CASSSTSGETDTQYF. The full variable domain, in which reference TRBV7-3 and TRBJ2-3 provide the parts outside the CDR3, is GAGVSQTPSNKVTEKGKYVELRCDPISGHTALYWYRQSLGQGPEFLIYFQGTGAADDSGLPNDRFFAVRPEGSVSTLKIQRTERGDSAVYLCASSSTSGETDTQYFGPGTRLTVL.

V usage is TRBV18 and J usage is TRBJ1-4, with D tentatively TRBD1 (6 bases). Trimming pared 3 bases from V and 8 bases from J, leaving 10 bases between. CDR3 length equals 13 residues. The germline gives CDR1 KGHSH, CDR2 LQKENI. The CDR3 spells CASSPGTWEKLFF. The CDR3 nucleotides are TGTGCCAGCTCACCTGGGACATGGGAAAAACTGTTTTTT.

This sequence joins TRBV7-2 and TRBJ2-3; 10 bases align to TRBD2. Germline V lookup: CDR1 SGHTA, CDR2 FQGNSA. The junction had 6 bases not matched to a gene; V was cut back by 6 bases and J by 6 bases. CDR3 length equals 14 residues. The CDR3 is CASRQAGGPDTQYF. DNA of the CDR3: TGTGCCAGCAGACAAGCGGGGGGGCCGGATACGCAGTATTTT. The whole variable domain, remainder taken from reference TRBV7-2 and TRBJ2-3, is GAGVSQSPSNKVTEKGKDVELRCDPISGHTALYWYRQSLGQGLEFLIYFQGNSAPDKSGLPSDRFSAERTGGSVSTLTIQRTQQEDSAVYLCASRQAGGPDTQYFGPGTRLTVL.

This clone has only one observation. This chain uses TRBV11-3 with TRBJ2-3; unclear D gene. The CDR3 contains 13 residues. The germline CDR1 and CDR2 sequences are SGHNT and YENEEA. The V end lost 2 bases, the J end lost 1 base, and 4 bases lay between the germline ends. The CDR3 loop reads CASSLTGTDTQYF. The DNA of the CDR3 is TGTGCCAGCAGCTTAACGGGCACAGATACGCAGTATTTT.

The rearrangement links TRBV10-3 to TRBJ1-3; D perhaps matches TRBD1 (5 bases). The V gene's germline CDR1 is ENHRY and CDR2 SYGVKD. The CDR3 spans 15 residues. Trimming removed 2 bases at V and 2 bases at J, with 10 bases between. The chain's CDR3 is CAISEDRRAGNTIYF. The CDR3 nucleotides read TGTGCCATCAGTGAGGATCGCAGGGCTGGAAACACCATATATTTT.

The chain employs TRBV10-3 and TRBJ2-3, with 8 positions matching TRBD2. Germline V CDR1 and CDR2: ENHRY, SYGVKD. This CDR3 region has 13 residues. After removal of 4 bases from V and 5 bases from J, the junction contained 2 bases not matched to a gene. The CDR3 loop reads CAISVLAGDTQYF. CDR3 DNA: TGTGCCATCAGTGTTCTAGCGGGAGATACGCAGTATTTT.

The CDR3 nucleotides are TGTGCCAGCAGTTGGCAGGGGGTGGACAATGAGCAGTTCTTC. Its translation is CASSWQGVDNEQFF. This chain links TRBV28 with TRBJ2-1; 7 bases are a match to TRBD1. V shed 4 bases and J 5 bases; nucleotides not matched to a gene: 5. CDR1 is MDHEN and CDR2 is SYDVKM in the germline V gene. The CDR3 is made up of 14 amino acids. Full variable domain (outside the CDR3, taken from reference TRBV28 and TRBJ2-1): DVKVTQSSRYLVKRTGEKVFLECVQDMDHENMFWYRQDPGLGLRLIYFSYDVKMKEKGDIPEGYSVSREKKERFSLILESASTNQTSMYLCASSWQGVDNEQFFGPGTRLTVL.

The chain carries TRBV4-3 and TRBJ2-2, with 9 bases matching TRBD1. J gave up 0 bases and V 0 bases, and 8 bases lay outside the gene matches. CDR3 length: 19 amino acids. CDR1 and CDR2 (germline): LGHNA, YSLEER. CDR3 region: CASSQDFVRQGANTGELFF. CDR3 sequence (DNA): TGCGCCAGCAGCCAAGATTTCGTAAGACAGGGGGCGAACACCGGGGAGCTGTTTTTT.

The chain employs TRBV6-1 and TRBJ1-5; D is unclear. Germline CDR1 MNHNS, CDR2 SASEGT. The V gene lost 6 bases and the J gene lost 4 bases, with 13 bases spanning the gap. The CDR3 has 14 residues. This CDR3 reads CASSGRQQNQPQHF. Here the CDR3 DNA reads TGTGCCAGCAGCGGCCGACAACAGAATCAGCCCCAGCATTTT.

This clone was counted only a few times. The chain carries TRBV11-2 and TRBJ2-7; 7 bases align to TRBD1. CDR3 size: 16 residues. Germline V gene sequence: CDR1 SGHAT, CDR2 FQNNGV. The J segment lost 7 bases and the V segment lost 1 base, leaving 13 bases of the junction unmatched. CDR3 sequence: CASSLVYGPSRGEQYF. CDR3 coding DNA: TGTGCCAGCAGCTTAGTGTACGGGCCCAGCAGGGGGGAGCAGTACTTC. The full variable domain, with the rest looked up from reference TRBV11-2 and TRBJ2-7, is EAGVAQSPRYKIIEKRQSVAFWCNPISGHATLYWYQQILGQGPKLLIQFQNNGVVDDSQLPKDRFSAERLKGVDSTLKIQPAKLEDSAVYLCASSLVYGPSRGEQYFGPGTRLTVT.

The CDR3 DNA follows: TGTGCCAGCAGCTTAGCGGCGGGAAGGGAAAAACTGTTTTTT. Amino acids: CASSLAAGREKLFF. This sequence joins TRBV7-9 and TRBJ1-4; D is unclear. CDR1 and CDR2 (germline): SEHNR, FQNEAQ (reference sequence). V lost 0 bases and J lost 8, with 10 bases in between. The CDR3 has 14 amino acids.

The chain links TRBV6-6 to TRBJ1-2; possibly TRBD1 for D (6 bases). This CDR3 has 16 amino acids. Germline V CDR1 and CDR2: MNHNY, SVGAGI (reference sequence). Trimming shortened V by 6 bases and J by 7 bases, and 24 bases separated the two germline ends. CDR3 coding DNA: TGTGCCAGCAGCGACCCGGGACAAGTCGTGATCTCTGGCTACACCTTC. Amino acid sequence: CASSDPGQVVISGYTF.